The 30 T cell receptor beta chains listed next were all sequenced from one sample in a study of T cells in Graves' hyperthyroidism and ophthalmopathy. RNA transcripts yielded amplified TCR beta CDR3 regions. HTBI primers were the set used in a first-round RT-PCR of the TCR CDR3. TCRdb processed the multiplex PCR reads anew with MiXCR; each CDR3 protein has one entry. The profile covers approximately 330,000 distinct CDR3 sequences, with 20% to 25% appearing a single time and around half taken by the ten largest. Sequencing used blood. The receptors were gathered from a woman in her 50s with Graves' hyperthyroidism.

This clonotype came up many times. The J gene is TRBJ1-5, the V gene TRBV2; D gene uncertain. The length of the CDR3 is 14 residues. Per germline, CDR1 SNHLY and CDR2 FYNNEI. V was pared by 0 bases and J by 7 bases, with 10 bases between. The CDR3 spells CASSEAGIGQPQHF. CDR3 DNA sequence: TGTGCCAGCAGTGAAGCAGGGATAGGCCAGCCCCAGCATTTT.

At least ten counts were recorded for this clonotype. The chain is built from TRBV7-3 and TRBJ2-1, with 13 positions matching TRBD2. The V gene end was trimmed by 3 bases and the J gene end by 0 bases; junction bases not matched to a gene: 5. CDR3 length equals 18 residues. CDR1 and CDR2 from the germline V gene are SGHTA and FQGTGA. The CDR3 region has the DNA TGTGCCAGCAGCTTCGGACTAGCGGGGGCCAGCTCCTACAATGAGCAGTTCTTC. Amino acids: CASSFGLAGASSYNEQFF.

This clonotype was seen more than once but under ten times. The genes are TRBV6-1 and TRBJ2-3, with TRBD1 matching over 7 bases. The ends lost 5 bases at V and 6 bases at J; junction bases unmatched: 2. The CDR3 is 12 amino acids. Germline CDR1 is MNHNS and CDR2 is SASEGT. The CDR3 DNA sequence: TGTGCCAGCAGTACACAGGGGGATACGCAGTATTTT. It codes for CASSTQGDTQYF.

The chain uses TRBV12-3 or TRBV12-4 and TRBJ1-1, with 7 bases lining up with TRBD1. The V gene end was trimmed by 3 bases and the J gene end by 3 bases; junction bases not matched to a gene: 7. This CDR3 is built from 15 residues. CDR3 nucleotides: TGTGCCAGCAGTTTCCGAGACAGGGCTGACACTGAAGCTTTCTTT. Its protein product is CASSFRDRADTEAFF.

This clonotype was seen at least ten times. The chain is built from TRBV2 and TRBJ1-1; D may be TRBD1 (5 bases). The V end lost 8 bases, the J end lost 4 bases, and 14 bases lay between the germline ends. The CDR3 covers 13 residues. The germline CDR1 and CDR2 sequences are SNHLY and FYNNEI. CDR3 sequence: CASGGYRSTEAFF. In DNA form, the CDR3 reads TGTGCCAGCGGCGGATACAGGTCCACTGAAGCTTTCTTT.

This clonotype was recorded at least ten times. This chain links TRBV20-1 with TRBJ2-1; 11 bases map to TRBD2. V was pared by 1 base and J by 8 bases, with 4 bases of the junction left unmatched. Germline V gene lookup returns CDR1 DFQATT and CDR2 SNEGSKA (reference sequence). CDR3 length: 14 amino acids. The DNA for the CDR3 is TGCAGTGCTAGAGGGGTTAGCGGGAGGGATGAGCAGTTCTTC. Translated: CSARGVSGRDEQFF.

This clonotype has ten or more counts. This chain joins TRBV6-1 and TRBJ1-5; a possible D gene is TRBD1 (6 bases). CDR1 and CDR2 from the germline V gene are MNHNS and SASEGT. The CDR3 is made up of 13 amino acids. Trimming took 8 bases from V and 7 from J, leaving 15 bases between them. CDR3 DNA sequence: TGTGCCAGCCGGGGGGGCTCACGGCAGCCCCAGCATTTT. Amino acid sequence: CASRGGSRQPQHF.

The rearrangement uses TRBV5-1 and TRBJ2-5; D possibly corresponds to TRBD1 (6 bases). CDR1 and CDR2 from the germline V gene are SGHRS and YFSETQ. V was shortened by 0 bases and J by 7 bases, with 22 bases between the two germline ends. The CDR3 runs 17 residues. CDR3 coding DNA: TGCGCCAGCAGCTTGGAGGTACAGGGACGAAGAGTAGGGACCCAGTACTTC. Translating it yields CASSLEVQGRRVGTQYF.

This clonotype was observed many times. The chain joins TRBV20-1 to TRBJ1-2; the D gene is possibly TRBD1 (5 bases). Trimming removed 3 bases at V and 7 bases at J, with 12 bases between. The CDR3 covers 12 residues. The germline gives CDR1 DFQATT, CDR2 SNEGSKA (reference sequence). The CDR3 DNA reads TGCAGTGCTAGTCGGGGGGTGGTTGGCTACACCTTC. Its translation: CSASRGVVGYTF.

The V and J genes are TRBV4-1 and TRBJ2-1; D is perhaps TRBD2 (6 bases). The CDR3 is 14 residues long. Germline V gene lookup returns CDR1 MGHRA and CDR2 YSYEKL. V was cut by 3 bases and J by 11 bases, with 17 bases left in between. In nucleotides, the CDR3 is TGCGCCAGCAGCCAGACCCCGGGAGATTGGAAGCAGTTCTTC. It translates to CASSQTPGDWKQFF.

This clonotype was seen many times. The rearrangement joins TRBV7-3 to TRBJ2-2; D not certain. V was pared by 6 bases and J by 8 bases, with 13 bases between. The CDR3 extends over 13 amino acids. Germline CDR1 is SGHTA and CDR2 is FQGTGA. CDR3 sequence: CASRVSEWGELFF. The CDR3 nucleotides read TGTGCCAGCAGAGTCTCCGAGTGGGGGGAGCTGTTTTTT.

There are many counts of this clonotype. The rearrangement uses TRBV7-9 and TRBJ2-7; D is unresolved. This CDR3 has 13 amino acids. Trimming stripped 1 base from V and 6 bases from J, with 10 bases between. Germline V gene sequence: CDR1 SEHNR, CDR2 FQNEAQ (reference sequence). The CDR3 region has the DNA TGTGCCAGCAGCTTAGAGGCCTCAGGCGAGCAGTACTTC. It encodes CASSLEASGEQYF.

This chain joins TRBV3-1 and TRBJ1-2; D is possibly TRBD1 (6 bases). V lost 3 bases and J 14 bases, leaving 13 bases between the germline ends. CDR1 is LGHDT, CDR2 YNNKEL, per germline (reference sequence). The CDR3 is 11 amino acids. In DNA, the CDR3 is TGTGCCAGCAGCCATGGGGGACACTCGACCTTC. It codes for CASSHGGHSTF.

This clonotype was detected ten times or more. CDR3: CASSLTSGRGDEQFF. DNA for the CDR3: TGTGCCAGCAGCTTGACTAGCGGGAGGGGTGATGAGCAGTTCTTC. V usage is TRBV7-3 and J usage is TRBJ2-1; 14 nucleotides match TRBD2. The trim removed 3 bases at V and 8 bases at J, leaving 3 bases unmatched. The CDR3 loop spans 15 amino acids. The germline gives CDR1 SGHTA, CDR2 FQGTGA.

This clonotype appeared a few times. The CDR3 is CASRGTLEGYTF. CDR3 coding DNA: TGCGCCAGCCGGGGGACCTTGGAAGGCTACACCTTC. The chain has TRBV5-1 and TRBJ1-2; D possibly corresponds to TRBD1 (5 bases). There are 12 residues in the CDR3. V was trimmed by 7 bases and J by 8 bases, leaving 15 bases between them. CDR1 and CDR2 (germline): SGHRS, YFSETQ.

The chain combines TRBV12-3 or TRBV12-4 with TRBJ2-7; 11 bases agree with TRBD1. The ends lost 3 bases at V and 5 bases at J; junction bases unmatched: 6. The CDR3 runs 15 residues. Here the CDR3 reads CASSFGTGGKNEQYF. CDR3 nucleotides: TGTGCCAGCAGTTTCGGGACAGGGGGAAAAAACGAGCAGTACTTC.

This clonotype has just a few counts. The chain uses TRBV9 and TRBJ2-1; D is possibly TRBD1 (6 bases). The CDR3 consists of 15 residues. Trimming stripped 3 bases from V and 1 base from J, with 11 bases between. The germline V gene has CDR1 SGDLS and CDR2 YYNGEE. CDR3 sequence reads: CASSASGTSYNEQFF. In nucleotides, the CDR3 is TGTGCCAGCAGCGCCTCCGGGACATCCTACAATGAGCAGTTCTTC.

The CDR3 DNA reads TGTGCCAGCAGACTAGCGGGAGCGGAGTACTTC. Its protein is CASRLAGAEYF. V and J are TRBV28 and TRBJ2-5; 11 bases match TRBD2. Germline CDR1 and CDR2: MDHEN and SYDVKM. The CDR3 loop spans 11 amino acids. With V trimmed by 6 bases and J by 12 bases, 3 bases remained unmatched.

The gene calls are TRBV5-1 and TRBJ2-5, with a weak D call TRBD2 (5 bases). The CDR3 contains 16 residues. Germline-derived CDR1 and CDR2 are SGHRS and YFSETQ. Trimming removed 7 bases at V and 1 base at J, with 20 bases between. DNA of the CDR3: TGCGCCAGCGCGTCTGGGGAGACCCAAACCCAAGAGACCCAGTACTTC. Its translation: CASASGETQTQETQYF.

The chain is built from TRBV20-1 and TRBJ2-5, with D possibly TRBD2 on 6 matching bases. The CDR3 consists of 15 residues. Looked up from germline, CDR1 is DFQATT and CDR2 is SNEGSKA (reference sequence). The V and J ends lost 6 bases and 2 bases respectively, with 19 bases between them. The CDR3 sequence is CSASPAGGLQETQYF. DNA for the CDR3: TGCAGTGCCTCTCCCGCCGGGGGACTGCAAGAGACCCAGTACTTC.

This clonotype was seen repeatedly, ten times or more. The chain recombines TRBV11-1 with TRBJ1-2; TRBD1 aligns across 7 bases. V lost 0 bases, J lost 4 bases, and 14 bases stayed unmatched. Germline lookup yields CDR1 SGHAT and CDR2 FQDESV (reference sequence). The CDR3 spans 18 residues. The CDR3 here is CASSLARQGEASFYGYTF. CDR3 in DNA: TGTGCCAGCAGCTTAGCGCGGCAGGGGGAAGCATCCTTCTATGGCTACACCTTC.

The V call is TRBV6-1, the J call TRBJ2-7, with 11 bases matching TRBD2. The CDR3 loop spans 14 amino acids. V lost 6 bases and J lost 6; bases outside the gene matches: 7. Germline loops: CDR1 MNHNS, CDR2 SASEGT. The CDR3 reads CASRSSGGPGEQYF. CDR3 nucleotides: TGTGCCAGCAGATCTAGCGGGGGGCCGGGCGAGCAGTACTTC.

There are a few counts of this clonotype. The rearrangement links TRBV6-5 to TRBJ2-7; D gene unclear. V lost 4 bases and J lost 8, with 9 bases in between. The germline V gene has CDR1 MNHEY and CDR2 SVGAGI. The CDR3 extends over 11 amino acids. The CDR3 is CASSWGRQQYF. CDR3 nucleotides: TGTGCCAGCAGTTGGGGTAGACAGCAGTACTTC.

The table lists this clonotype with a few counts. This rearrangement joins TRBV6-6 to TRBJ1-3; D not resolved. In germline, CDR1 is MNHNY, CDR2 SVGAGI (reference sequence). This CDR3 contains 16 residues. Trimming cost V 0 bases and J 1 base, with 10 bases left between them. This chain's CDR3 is CASSYSWPPSGNTIYF. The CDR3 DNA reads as TGTGCCAGCAGTTACTCGTGGCCCCCTTCTGGAAACACCATATATTTT.

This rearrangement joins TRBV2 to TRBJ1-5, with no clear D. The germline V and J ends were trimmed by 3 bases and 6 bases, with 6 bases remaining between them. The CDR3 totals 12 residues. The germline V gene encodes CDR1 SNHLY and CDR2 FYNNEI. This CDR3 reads CASSDEVQPQHF. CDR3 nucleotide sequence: TGTGCCAGCAGTGATGAGGTTCAGCCCCAGCATTTT.

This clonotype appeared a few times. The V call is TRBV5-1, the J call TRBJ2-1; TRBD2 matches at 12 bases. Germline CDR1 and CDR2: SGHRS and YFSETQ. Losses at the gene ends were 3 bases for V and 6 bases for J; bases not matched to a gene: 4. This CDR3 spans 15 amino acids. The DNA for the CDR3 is TGCGCCAGCAGCTCTAGCGGGGGGGCTAGCAATGAGCAGTTCTTC. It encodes CASSSSGGASNEQFF.

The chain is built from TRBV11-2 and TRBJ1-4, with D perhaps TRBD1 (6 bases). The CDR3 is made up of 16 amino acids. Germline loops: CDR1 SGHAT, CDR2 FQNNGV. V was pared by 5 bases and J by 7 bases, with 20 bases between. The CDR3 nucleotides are TGTGCCAGCAGCCTTCGGACAGCCACGAAGGGTGAAAAACTGTTTTTT. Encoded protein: CASSLRTATKGEKLFF.

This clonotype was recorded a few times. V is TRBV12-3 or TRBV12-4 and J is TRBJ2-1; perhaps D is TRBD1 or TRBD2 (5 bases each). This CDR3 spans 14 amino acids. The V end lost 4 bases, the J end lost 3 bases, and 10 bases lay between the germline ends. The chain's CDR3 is CASSSPGSYNEQFF. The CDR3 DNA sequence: TGTGCCAGCAGTTCCCCAGGGAGCTACAATGAGCAGTTCTTC.

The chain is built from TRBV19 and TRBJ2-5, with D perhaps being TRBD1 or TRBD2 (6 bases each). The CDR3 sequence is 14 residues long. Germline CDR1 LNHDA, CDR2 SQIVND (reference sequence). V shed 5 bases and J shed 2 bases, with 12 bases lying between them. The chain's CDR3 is CASSPRGHQETQYF. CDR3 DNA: TGTGCCAGTAGTCCCCGGGGGCATCAAGAGACCCAGTACTTC. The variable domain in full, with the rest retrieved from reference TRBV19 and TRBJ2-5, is DGGITQSPKYLFRKEGQNVTLSCEQNLNHDAMYWYRQDPGQGLRLIYYSQIVNDFQKGDIAEGYSVSREKKESFPLTVTSAQKNPTAFYLCASSPRGHQETQYFGPGTRLLVL.

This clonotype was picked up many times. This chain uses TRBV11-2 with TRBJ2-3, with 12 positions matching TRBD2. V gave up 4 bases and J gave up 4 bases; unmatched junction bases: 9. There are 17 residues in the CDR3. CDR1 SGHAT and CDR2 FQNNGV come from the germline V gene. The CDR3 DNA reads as TGTGCCAGCAGCTCGTACAAACTAGCGGGGGGCGCAGATACGCAGTATTTT. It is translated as CASSSYKLAGGADTQYF.